A single sample is the source of the 32 T cell receptor beta chains below, sequenced in a study of blood T cell repertoires in COVID-19. Profiling relied on immunoSEQ multiplex PCR, and the TCRdb table lists in-frame clones only, not all of them. The data hold over 250,000 clones, with approximately 86% observed a single time. The specimen was peripheral blood. The receptors were sampled from a man between 40 and 49 years old who had recovered from COVID-19.

This rearrangement joins TRBV9 to TRBJ2-2, with D possibly matching TRBD1 (5 bases). CDR3 size: 15 residues. V gave up 0 bases and J gave up 2 bases, with 8 bases separating them. The germline CDR1 and CDR2 sequences are SGDLS and YYNGEE. The CDR3: CASSVGTPNTGELFF. The CDR3 DNA reads as TGTGCCAGCAGCGTAGGGACACCAAACACCGGGGAGCTGTTTTTT.

This clone was seen only a few times. The chain carries TRBV4-1 and TRBJ2-3, with 7 bases matching TRBD2. The junction had 18 bases not matched to a gene; V was cut back by 4 bases and J by 5 bases. This CDR3 has 18 amino acids. CDR1 and CDR2 (germline): MGHRA, YSYEKL. CDR3 sequence (DNA): TGCGCCAGCAGCCCTCGAGGATTACGGCGGGAGAAGGGAGATACGCAGTATTTT. It is translated as CASSPRGLRREKGDTQYF.

The J gene is TRBJ2-7, the V gene TRBV9; D not resolved. This CDR3 has 14 amino acids. V was shortened by 3 bases and J by 0 bases, with 10 bases between the two germline ends. Germline lookup yields CDR1 SGDLS and CDR2 YYNGEE. Here the CDR3 DNA reads TGTGCCAGCAGCGAATACAGTTTCTCCTACGAGCAGTACTTC. Translated: CASSEYSFSYEQYF.

The gene calls are TRBV5-1 and TRBJ2-1; possibly TRBD2 for D (6 bases). The CDR3 is 15 residues long. Trimming pared 4 bases from V and 2 bases from J, leaving 13 bases between. CDR1 and CDR2 from the germline V gene are SGHRS and YFSETQ. In nucleotides, the CDR3 is TGCGCCAGCAGCGGGCGGGGTACTACCTACAATGAGCAGTTCTTC. Its protein is CASSGRGTTYNEQFF.

The CDR3, as DNA: TGTGCCAGGACAGGGGGCCTCATGAACACTGAAGCTTTCTTT. Its protein product is CARTGGLMNTEAFF. This chain connects TRBV2 to TRBJ1-1; TRBD1 aligns across 10 bases. The junction had 4 bases not matched to a gene; V was cut back by 9 bases and J by 0 bases. The CDR3 runs 14 residues. Germline CDR1 SNHLY, CDR2 FYNNEI. Filled out from reference TRBV2 and TRBJ1-1, the complete variable domain reads EPEVTQTPSHQVTQMGQEVILRCVPISNHLYFYWYRQILGQKVEFLVSFYNNEISEKSEIFDDQFSVERPDGSNFTLKIRSTKLEDSAMYFCARTGGLMNTEAFFGQGTRLTVV.

The chain recombines TRBV3-1 (or the pseudogene TRBV3-2) with TRBJ2-1; 7 bases fit TRBD2. The CDR3 extends over 15 amino acids. Germline CDR1 reads LGHDT; CDR2 reads YNNKEL (reference sequence). V gave up 4 bases and J gave up 5 bases; unmatched junction bases: 8. The CDR3 is CASSPLGGSNNEQFF. The CDR3 DNA reads TGTGCCAGCAGCCCCCTTGGCGGGAGCAACAATGAGCAGTTCTTC.

The chain combines TRBV18 with TRBJ2-7, with a possible D match to TRBD2 (5 bases). Germline CDR1 reads KGHSH; CDR2 reads LQKENI. The ends were cut back, 3 bases at V and 1 base at J, with 10 bases in the middle. The length of the CDR3 is 14 residues. The CDR3 region has the DNA TGTGCCAGCTCACCCGGCGGGTCGTCCTACGAGCAGTACTTC. It is translated as CASSPGGSSYEQYF.

This chain's CDR3 is CASSLTGFQETQYF. CDR3 nucleotide sequence: TGTGCCAGCAGCTTAACGGGGTTCCAAGAGACCCAGTACTTC. This chain links TRBV7-9 with TRBJ2-5, with a tentative D call TRBD2 (5 bases). V shed 2 bases and J shed 1 base, with 8 bases lying between them. The length of the CDR3 is 14 residues. The germline CDR1 and CDR2 sequences are SEHNR and FQNEAQ (reference sequence).

The chain recombines TRBV5-4 with TRBJ2-7; 7 bases are a match to TRBD2. CDR3 size: 15 residues. Unmatched junction bases numbered 5, after V lost 0 bases and J lost 2 bases. Germline V lookup: CDR1 SGHNT, CDR2 YYREEE (reference sequence). The CDR3 sequence: CASSLGAGETYEQYF. The CDR3 DNA sequence: TGTGCCAGCAGCTTGGGGGCGGGAGAAACCTACGAGCAGTACTTC.

This chain uses TRBV9 with TRBJ2-7; 8 nucleotides agree with TRBD2. Unmatched junction bases numbered 6, after V lost 0 bases and J lost 4 bases. The CDR3 spans 15 residues. Germline loops: CDR1 SGDLS, CDR2 YYNGEE. CDR3 sequence (DNA): TGTGCCAGCAGCGTAGCCCCAGCGGGGGCTTACGAGCAGTACTTC. The encoded protein is CASSVAPAGAYEQYF.

This clone has only a few counts. This rearrangement joins TRBV7-2 to TRBJ1-2; D perhaps matches TRBD1 (6 bases). The V gene lost 4 bases and the J gene lost 6 bases, with 9 bases spanning the gap. Germline CDR1 and CDR2: SGHTA and FQGNSA. CDR3 size: 12 residues. The CDR3 sequence: CASSSGTNGYTF. CDR3 DNA sequence: TGTGCCAGCAGCTCCGGGACAAATGGCTACACCTTC.

The chain links TRBV9 to TRBJ1-6; TRBD1 might be the D (5 bases). The germline V gene has CDR1 SGDLS and CDR2 YYNGEE. Deletions cut 4 bases from V and 3 bases from J, with 14 bases between. This CDR3 contains 16 residues. In DNA, the CDR3 is TGTGCCAGCAGCTCCACTCCGGGGGGCTATAATTCACCCCTCCACTTT. It yields the protein CASSSTPGGYNSPLHF.

This chain links TRBV7-2 with TRBJ2-1, with TRBD2 matching 7 bases. Germline V gene lookup returns CDR1 SGHTA and CDR2 FQGNSA. After removal of 5 bases from V and 1 base from J, the junction contained 5 bases not matched to a gene. CDR3 length: 15 amino acids. The CDR3 loop reads CASSPSGASYNEQFF. The CDR3 bases are TGTGCCAGCAGCCCGAGCGGGGCGTCCTACAATGAGCAGTTCTTC.

This chain connects TRBV10-3 to TRBJ2-1; TRBD2 might be the D (6 bases). CDR3 length: 15 amino acids. V lost 6 bases to trimming and J lost 0 bases, with 12 bases between them. CDR1 is ENHRY and CDR2 is SYGVKD in the germline V gene. CDR3 bases: TGTGCCATCAGACTCTCCGGGAGCTCCTACAATGAGCAGTTCTTC. Amino acids: CAIRLSGSSYNEQFF.

The chain carries TRBV12-3 or TRBV12-4 and TRBJ1-2; no definite D call. The CDR3 extends over 12 amino acids. The V and J ends lost 7 bases and 5 bases respectively, with 11 bases between them. CDR3 DNA sequence: TGTGCCAGCAAAGGGAGGGTATATGGCTACACCTTC. It encodes CASKGRVYGYTF.

This clone was recorded only once. The chain employs TRBV7-9 and TRBJ1-1; D is ambiguous. This CDR3 has 11 amino acids. Germline lookup yields CDR1 SEHNR and CDR2 FQNEAQ (reference sequence). V dropped 2 bases and J dropped 5 bases, with 3 bases sitting between them. Here the CDR3 DNA reads TGTGCCAGCAGCTTACTAACTGAAGCTTTCTTT. Its protein product is CASSLLTEAFF.

The table lists this clone with a count of one. The chain employs TRBV27 and TRBJ2-5; TRBD1 is a possible D gene (5 bases). V was shortened by 5 bases and J by 5 bases, with 18 bases between the two germline ends. The germline CDR1 and CDR2 sequences are MNHEY and SMNVEV (reference sequence). The CDR3 length is 15 residues. The CDR3 DNA sequence: TGTGCCAGCAGTCGTGACTCGCTGGGGCAGGAGACCCAGTACTTC. It encodes CASSRDSLGQETQYF.

This clone was observed a handful of times. CDR3 nucleotide sequence: TGTGCCAGCAGCTTGGGGATTGGACAGGGCGATTCACCCCTCCACTTT. Translating gives CASSLGIGQGDSPLHF. The genes are TRBV5-5 and TRBJ1-6; 8 bases fit TRBD1. This CDR3 contains 16 residues. The trim removed 0 bases at V and 8 bases at J, leaving 7 bases unmatched. CDR1 SGHKS and CDR2 YYEKEE come from the germline V gene (reference sequence).

Only one count was recorded for this clone. The chain carries TRBV9 and TRBJ2-1; tentatively, D is TRBD2 (6 bases). V was pared by 0 bases and J by 13 bases, with 14 bases between. CDR3 length: 13 residues. Germline lookup yields CDR1 SGDLS and CDR2 YYNGEE. The CDR3 nucleotides are TGTGCCAGCAGCGTAGTTGACGGGGGTGTTCAGTTCTTC. This gives the protein CASSVVDGGVQFF. The whole variable domain, remainder taken from reference TRBV9 and TRBJ2-1, is DSGVTQTPKHLITATGQRVTLRCSPRSGDLSVYWYQQSLDQGLQFLIQYYNGEERAKGNILERFSAQQFPDLHSELNLSSLELGDSALYFCASSVVDGGVQFFGPGTRLTVL.

The J gene is TRBJ1-2, the V gene TRBV7-9; D is possibly TRBD1 (5 bases). Trimming removed 5 bases at V and 6 bases at J, with 22 bases between. CDR3 size: 16 residues. Germline V CDR1 and CDR2: SEHNR, FQNEAQ (reference sequence). CDR3 nucleotide sequence: TGTGCCAGCAGCCCGGGGGTCGCGACTCTGTACGATGGCTACACCTTC. Protein: CASSPGVATLYDGYTF.

This clone appeared a single time. This chain links TRBV21-1 with TRBJ2-1; TRBD2 was called by the table and not checked on the DNA. TRBV21-1 is a pseudogene. The CDR3 covers 15 residues. CDR3 nucleotide sequence: TGTGCCAGCAGCAAAGTACCTACCGTCTTGAATGAGCAGTTCTTC. This codes for CASSKVPTVLNEQFF.

About this clone: Other DNA sequences in this specimen translate into the identical CDR3. This rearrangement joins TRBV6-5 to TRBJ1-5, with TRBD1 matching over 10 bases. This CDR3 is 13 amino acids long. Germline assignment: CDR1 MNHEY and CDR2 SVGAGI. J lost 6 bases, V lost 4 bases, and 0 bases had no gene match. Here the CDR3 DNA reads TGTGCCAGCAGTTGGGACAGGGGTCAGCCCCAGCATTTT. Translation gives CASSWDRGQPQHF.

There are a few counts of this clone. The gene calls are TRBV7-6 and TRBJ1-4; no reliable D call. Germline CDR1 SGHVS, CDR2 FNYEAQ. The length of the CDR3 is 15 residues. V lost 3 bases, J lost 8 bases, and 16 bases lay in between. CDR3 residues: CASSFSTSEGEKLFF. The CDR3 DNA is TGTGCCAGCAGCTTTAGTACCTCCGAGGGCGAAAAACTGTTTTTT.

This chain links TRBV5-1 with TRBJ1-1; 7 bases line up with TRBD1. This CDR3 comprises 15 residues. Germline CDR1 and CDR2: SGHRS and YFSETQ. With 1 base clipped from V and 3 bases from J, the junction kept 6 bases outside the gene matches. Written as DNA, the CDR3 is TGCGCCAGCAGCTTGTTAAGACAGGGCCACACTGAAGCTTTCTTT. Residues: CASSLLRQGHTEAFF. The full variable domain, completed using reference TRBV5-1 and TRBJ1-1, is KAGVTQTPRYLIKTRGQQVTLSCSPISGHRSVSWYQQTPGQGLQFLFEYFSETQRNKGNFPGRFSGRQFSNSRSEMNVSTLELGDSALYLCASSLLRQGHTEAFFGQGTRLTVV.

In this sample, this clone turned up once. V and J are TRBV5-1 and TRBJ2-7; TRBD2 aligns across 8 bases. This CDR3 contains 16 residues. CDR1 is SGHRS, CDR2 YFSETQ, per germline. J lost 3 bases, V lost 0 bases, and 8 bases had no gene match. Here the CDR3 reads CASSLEMAGGGYEQYF. CDR3 DNA sequence: TGCGCCAGCAGCTTGGAGATGGCGGGAGGAGGCTACGAGCAGTACTTC.

In its sample, this clone was seen a few times. The V call is TRBV4-1, the J call TRBJ2-7, with 9 positions matching TRBD1. This CDR3 region has 16 residues. Germline V gene data show CDR1 as MGHRA and CDR2 as YSYEKL. J gave up 6 bases and V 2 bases, and 11 bases lay outside the gene matches. CDR3 DNA: TGCGCCAGCAGCCAACAAAGACAGGGGGTACTGGTCGAGCAGTACTTC. Its protein product is CASSQQRQGVLVEQYF.

This chain links TRBV6-6 with TRBJ2-2; D may be TRBD2 (6 bases). The germline V and J ends were trimmed by 4 bases and 6 bases, with 12 bases remaining between them. This CDR3 comprises 14 residues. CDR1 and CDR2 (germline): MNHNY, SVGAGI (reference sequence). This chain's CDR3 is CASSSRLVSGELFF. The CDR3 DNA reads as TGTGCCAGCAGTTCCCGACTAGTTTCCGGGGAGCTGTTTTTT.

The chain is built from TRBV19 and TRBJ2-6, with D possibly being TRBD2 (6 bases). The V gene lost 4 bases and the J gene lost 2 bases, with 15 bases spanning the gap. This CDR3 region has 17 residues. Germline V gene lookup returns CDR1 LNHDA and CDR2 SQIVND (reference sequence). The CDR3 DNA reads as TGTGCCAGTAGTAATGGTCGAGCGGGCCCTGGGGCCAACGTCCTGACTTTC. Translating gives CASSNGRAGPGANVLTF.

This chain uses TRBV2 with TRBJ1-3; 8 bases agree with TRBD1. The CDR3 contains 14 residues. The junction had 5 bases not matched to a gene; V was cut back by 6 bases and J by 4 bases. CDR1 SNHLY and CDR2 FYNNEI come from the germline V gene. CDR3 region: CASSGRGLGNTIYF. The CDR3 coding sequence is TGTGCCAGCAGCGGCAGGGGGCTAGGAAACACCATATATTTT.

The rearrangement links TRBV6-6 to TRBJ2-1; 15 nucleotides align to TRBD2. The CDR3 is 16 amino acids. CDR1 and CDR2 from the germline V gene are MNHNY and SVGAGI (reference sequence). V trimming: 5 bases; J trimming: 5 bases; junction bases outside the gene matches: 4. The CDR3: CASSVGTSGRNNEQFF. Written as DNA, the CDR3 is TGTGCCAGCAGTGTTGGGACTAGCGGGAGGAACAATGAGCAGTTCTTC.

The chain joins TRBV7-8 to TRBJ2-2; perhaps TRBD1 as D (6 bases). The ends were cut back, 3 bases at V and 5 bases at J, with 16 bases in the middle. This CDR3 contains 16 residues. CDR1 and CDR2 (germline): SGHVS, FQNEAQ. CDR3 region: CASSFMGAWMTGELFF. CDR3 DNA: TGTGCCAGCAGCTTTATGGGGGCTTGGATGACCGGGGAGCTGTTTTTT.

The chain's CDR3 is CASSQDQLGLQETQYF. The CDR3 bases are TGCGCCAGCAGCCAAGATCAATTGGGCTTACAAGAGACCCAGTACTTC. J is TRBJ2-5 and V is TRBV4-3, with D unresolved. The CDR3 consists of 16 residues. V lost 0 bases, J lost 2 bases, and 13 bases lay in between. In germline, CDR1 is LGHNA, CDR2 YSLEER.